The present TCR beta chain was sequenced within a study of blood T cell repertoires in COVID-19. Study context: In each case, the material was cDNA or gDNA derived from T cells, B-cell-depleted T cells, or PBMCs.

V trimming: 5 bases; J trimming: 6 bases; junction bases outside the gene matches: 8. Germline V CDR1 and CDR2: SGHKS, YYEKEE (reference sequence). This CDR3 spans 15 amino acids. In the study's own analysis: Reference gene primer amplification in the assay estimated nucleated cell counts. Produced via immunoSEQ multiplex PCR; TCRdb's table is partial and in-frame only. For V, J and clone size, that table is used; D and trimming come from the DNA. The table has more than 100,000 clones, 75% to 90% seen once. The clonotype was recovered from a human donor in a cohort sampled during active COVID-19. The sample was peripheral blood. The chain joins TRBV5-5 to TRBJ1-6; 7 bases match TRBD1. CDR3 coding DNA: TGTGCCAGCAGGTCCACAGGGGCGGGTAATTCACCCCTCCACTTT. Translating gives CASRSTGAGNSPLHF.